This T cell receptor (beta chain) comes out of a study of identical twins (dated by TCRdb to the mid-2010s). Turning to the overall study: The study deep-sequenced TCR alpha and beta repertoires from monozygotic twins, unrelated adults of various ages and cord blood to test whether fetal clonotypes persist. To rule out contamination, replicate twin experiments were performed at different times with different library preparation protocols.

Including cysteine and phenylalanine, the CDR3 has 13 amino acids. Only the CDR3 part of the read is kept: 39 bases, read in frame from the first base. Relative to germline, V is 5 bases shorter and J is 5 bases shorter, with 12 bases between their ends. CDR1 and CDR2 are drawn from the germline V gene: MGHDK, SYGVNS. A few counts support this clonotype. No antigen is known for it. Base qualities are not provided; no much larger clone lies one nucleotide away. Library generation was performed with 5' RACE. TCRdb lists the instrument as Illumina HiSeq 2000. Template switching added a universal primer binding site, and the final cDNA carried a unique molecular identifier that allowed TCR cDNA molecules to be counted accurately. Specific primers in the conserved constant-segment region were used to synthesize first-strand cDNA for the TCR alpha and beta chains. To control for contamination, every cDNA library carried two barcodes: a SMART-Mk sample barcode plus Illumina barcodes. TruSeq adapter sequences and Illumina sample barcodes were added in two successive PCR steps. TCR alpha and beta cDNA libraries were sequenced on the Illumina HiSeq platform with custom primers. The paper's data handling went like this. Raw reads were processed with MiGEC to extract unique molecular identifiers, and MiXCR was used to determine CDR3 positions. Recombination models were inferred per individual with the repgenHMM and IGoR tools using an EM algorithm. The tcR package in R was used for shared clonotype analysis, with sharing normalized by the product of cloneset sizes. To study raw recombination without the effects of thymic and clonal selection, out-of-frame nonproductive sequences were analyzed. TCRdb reanalyzed the raw reads on its own, using fastp at Q25 for trimming and MiXCR for clone calling, and kept in-frame beta chains. CDR3 protein sequences are deduplicated, and each keeps its most common genes and DNA. These V and J calls derive from TCRdb rather than the authors' analysis. This sample lists about 240,000 distinct CDR3 sequences; under 12% were detected once. 8% to 10% of the sample goes to the ten largest clones.

Every donor was a healthy Caucasian. Miltenyi CD45RO+ enrichment and human naive T-cell isolation kits were used to isolate memory (CD45RO+) and naive T cells from PBMC. What the study reported, not specific to this receptor: Because the same donors could not be followed over many years, conclusions were based on cross-sectional statistical analysis. Fewer insertions were carried by abundant cord blood beta clonotypes; a weaker similar trend was observed in young adult naive repertoires, while no such trend was observed in memory repertoires. In monozygotic twins, recombination models systematically underestimated out-of-frame TCR alpha sharing, but the models matched the sharing seen between unrelated individuals. Invariant T cells such as MAIT and iNKT could partly confound zero-insertion analyses, though diverse VJ usage argued against this for most clonotypes. Excess twin sharing in beta out-of-frame sequences was weaker because fewer shared sequences lowered the signal-to-noise ratio. Compared with coincidental sharing between unrelated individuals, out-of-frame TCR alpha sequences shared between twins showed an excess of sequences with low generation probability.

The rearrangement combines TRBV25-1 with TRBJ2-5; the best D guess is TRBD1, with 5 bases matching. Source material: memory T cells sorted from blood. Explained via the paper, the cell subset or site label denotes: CD45RO+ enriched T cells. This receptor was identified in a man aged 50-59 years in good health. The nucleotides read TGTGCCAGCAGTCAGGGCCCCTCGGAGACCCAGTACTTC. This codes for CASSQGPSETQYF.